The 8 T cell receptor beta chains below were found in one sample sequenced in a study of cytomegalovirus exposure and HLA in healthy donors. Amplification used 60 Vbeta primers and 13 Jbeta primers. Using immunoSEQ multiplex PCR, the repertoire was profiled, and TCRdb retains in-frame clones only, with some absent. The sample lists some 100,000 clones, around two thirds occurring once. What was sequenced was PBMCs. The receptor source for this set is a woman aged 30 to 39 in good health and CMV-seropositive.

This chain connects TRBV5-4 to TRBJ2-1; 11 bases are shared with TRBD2. CDR3 length equals 16 residues. In germline, CDR1 is SGHNT, CDR2 YYREEE (reference sequence). J was trimmed by 1 base and V by 6 bases; bases with no gene match: 6. Here the CDR3 DNA reads TGTGCCAGCAATAGCGGGGGGGCCGGGTCCTACAATGAGCAGTTCTTC. Encoded protein: CASNSGGAGSYNEQFF.

The table lists this clone with a few counts. For the CDR3, the DNA is TGTGCCAGCTCACCACCAAGTCGGAGCTACGAGCAGTACTTC. The encoded protein is CASSPPSRSYEQYF. The rearrangement joins TRBV18 to TRBJ2-7; the D is unclear. Germline V CDR1 and CDR2: KGHSH, LQKENI. The CDR3 length is 14 residues. V was trimmed by 0 bases and J by 3 bases, leaving 9 bases between them.

V and J are TRBV11-2 and TRBJ2-5, with TRBD1 matching over 10 bases. The junction had 1 base not matched to a gene; V was cut back by 5 bases and J by 4 bases. The CDR3 is made up of 13 amino acids. CDR1 and CDR2 (germline): SGHAT, FQNNGV. CDR3 sequence: CASSRQGAETQYF. In DNA form, the CDR3 reads TGTGCCAGCAGCCGACAGGGGGCAGAGACCCAGTACTTC.

This chain links TRBV7-2 with TRBJ2-1; TRBD2 matches at 10 bases. J was trimmed by 8 bases and V by 5 bases; bases with no gene match: 12. This CDR3 contains 16 residues. CDR1 and CDR2 from the germline V gene are SGHTA and FQGNSA. The DNA for the CDR3 is TGTGCCAGCAGCGTGGGCCGGGTAGCGGGGGGATATGAGCAGTTCTTC. It translates to CASSVGRVAGGYEQFF.

Comment on this clone: At one boundary the junction diverges from the germline segment, which might be a read error. J is TRBJ1-4 and V is TRBV12-5, with TRBD1 matching over 7 bases. In germline, CDR1 is LGHNT, CDR2 FRNRAP. The CDR3 contains 18 residues. CDR3 sequence reads: CPQSAPPPKGALGEKLFF. In DNA form, the CDR3 reads TGCCCTCAGTCCGCTCCCCCTCCGAAGGGGGCCCTCGGGGAAAAACTGTTTTTT.

This clone occurred a few times. The V call is TRBV30, the J call TRBJ1-5, with D possibly matching TRBD1 (5 bases). V was trimmed by 0 bases and J by 1 base, leaving 10 bases between them. Germline V lookup: CDR1 GTSNPN, CDR2 SVGIG (reference sequence). The CDR3 covers 15 residues. The CDR3 here is CAWSVGGSSNQPQHF. In DNA form, the CDR3 reads TGTGCCTGGAGTGTCGGGGGGAGCAGCAATCAGCCCCAGCATTTT.

The chain recombines TRBV9 with TRBJ1-6; 7 nucleotides agree with TRBD1. The ends lost 0 bases at V and 7 bases at J; junction bases unmatched: 16. Germline V gives CDR1 SGDLS, CDR2 YYNGEE. The CDR3 consists of 19 residues. The CDR3 nucleotides are TGTGCCAGCAGCGTAGCTGAACAGGGGAGTATGAATGGGAATTCACCCCTCCACTTT. Its protein is CASSVAEQGSMNGNSPLHF. Full variable domain (outside the CDR3, taken from reference TRBV9 and TRBJ1-6): DSGVTQTPKHLITATGQRVTLRCSPRSGDLSVYWYQQSLDQGLQFLIQYYNGEERAKGNILERFSAQQFPDLHSELNLSSLELGDSALYFCASSVAEQGSMNGNSPLHFGNGTRLTVT.

The CDR3 reads CASSSGRGAGANVLTF. The CDR3 DNA follows: TGCGCCAGCAGTTCAGGGAGGGGTGCAGGGGCCAACGTCCTGACTTTC. The chain uses TRBV5-1 and TRBJ2-6, with 7 bases fitting TRBD2. The CDR3 totals 16 residues. Looked up from germline, CDR1 is SGHRS and CDR2 is YFSETQ. The V gene end was trimmed by 5 bases and the J gene end by 4 bases; junction bases not matched to a gene: 9.